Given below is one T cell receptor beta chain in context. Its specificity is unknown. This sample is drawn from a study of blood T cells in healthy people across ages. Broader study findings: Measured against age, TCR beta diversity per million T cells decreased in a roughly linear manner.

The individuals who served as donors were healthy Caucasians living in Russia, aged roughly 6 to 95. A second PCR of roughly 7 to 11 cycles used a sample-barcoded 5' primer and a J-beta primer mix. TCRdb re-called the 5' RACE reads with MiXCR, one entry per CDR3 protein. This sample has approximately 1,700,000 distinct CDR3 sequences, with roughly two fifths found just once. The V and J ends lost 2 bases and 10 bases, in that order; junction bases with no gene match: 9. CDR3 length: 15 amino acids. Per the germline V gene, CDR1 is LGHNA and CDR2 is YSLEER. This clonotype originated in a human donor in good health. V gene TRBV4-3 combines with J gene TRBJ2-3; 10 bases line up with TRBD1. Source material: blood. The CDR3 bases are TGCGCCAGCAGCCAACGGGACAGGGGAAGTGTATCGCAGTATTTT. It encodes CASSQRDRGSVSQYF.